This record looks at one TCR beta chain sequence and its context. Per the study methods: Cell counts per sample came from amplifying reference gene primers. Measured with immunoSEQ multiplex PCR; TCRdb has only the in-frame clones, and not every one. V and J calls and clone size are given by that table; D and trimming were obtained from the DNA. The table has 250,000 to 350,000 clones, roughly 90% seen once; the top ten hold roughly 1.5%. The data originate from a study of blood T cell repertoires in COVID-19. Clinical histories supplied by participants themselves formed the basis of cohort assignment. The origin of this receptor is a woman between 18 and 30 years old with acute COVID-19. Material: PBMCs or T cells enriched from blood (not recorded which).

CDR3 region: CASSHSGKNEQFF. CDR3 bases: TGTGCCAGCAGCCATAGCGGGAAGAATGAGCAGTTCTTC. V and J are TRBV7-9 and TRBJ2-1; 8 bases fit TRBD2. Trimming at V came to 5 bases and at J to 7 bases, leaving 4 bases not matched to a gene. Germline CDR1 reads SEHNR; CDR2 reads FQNEAQ (reference sequence). The CDR3 extends over 13 amino acids.